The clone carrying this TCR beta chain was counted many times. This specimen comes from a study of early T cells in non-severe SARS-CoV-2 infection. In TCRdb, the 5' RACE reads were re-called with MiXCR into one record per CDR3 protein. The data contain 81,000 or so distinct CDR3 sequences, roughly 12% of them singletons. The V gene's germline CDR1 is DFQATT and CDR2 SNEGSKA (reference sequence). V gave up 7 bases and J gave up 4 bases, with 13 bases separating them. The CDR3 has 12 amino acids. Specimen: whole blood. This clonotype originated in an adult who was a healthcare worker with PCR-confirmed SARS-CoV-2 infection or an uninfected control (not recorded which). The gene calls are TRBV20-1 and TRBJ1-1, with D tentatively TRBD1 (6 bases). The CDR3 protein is CSVLQGGTEAFF. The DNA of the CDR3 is TGCAGTGTTTTACAGGGAGGCACTGAAGCTTTCTTT.